This T cell receptor beta chain was sequenced during a study of cytotoxic CD8 clonotypes in ibrutinib-treated CLL. Cryopreserved PBMCs provided roughly 2 micrograms of genomic DNA for the TCR beta libraries. This clone occurred once. What it binds is unknown. Findings and caveats of the study: Clonality increased at ibrutinib response and stayed stable in sustained remission. At progression, however, it fell back toward baseline.

The V gene lost 4 bases and the J gene lost 2 bases, with 15 bases spanning the gap. The germline V gene has CDR1 SGDLS and CDR2 YYNGEE. The CDR3 totals 16 residues. The planned depth of sequencing spanned 1 in 200,000 to 1 in 1 million T cells. The protocol was immunoSEQ multiplex PCR, while the TCRdb copy is restricted to in-frame clones and leaves out a portion. This sample yields under 200,000 clones, of which roughly four fifths are seen a single time; 3.5% to 5.5% belongs to the top ten. This clonotype originated in a human donor with chronic lymphocytic leukemia. The chain is built from TRBV9 and TRBJ2-2; TRBD1 is a possible D gene (5 bases). Sequencing used PBMCs, obtained after 24 months of ibrutinib treatment. CDR3 in amino acids: CASSPAKTANTGELFF. The CDR3 DNA is TGTGCCAGCAGCCCGGCGAAGACAGCCAACACCGGGGAGCTGTTTTTT.